These 32 T cell receptor beta chains originate from one sample sequenced in a study of blood T cell repertoires in COVID-19 (dated by TCRdb to 2018 to 2021). The method behind the library was the immunoSEQ multiplex PCR assay. The table comes from immuneACCESS by way of TCRdb, which keeps in-frame sequences with V and J called. Part of the clones is missing from these tables; in studies checked, under half for an unresolved V gene and the rest for unknown reasons. This sample comprises about 69,000 clones, around 79% of them detected only once. More than 15% of the sample is held by the ten biggest clonotypes. Specimen: peripheral blood. These receptors originate from a man in his sixties with acute or convalescent COVID-19.

The chain uses TRBV18 and TRBJ1-6; possibly TRBD1 for D (6 bases). V was cut by 1 base and J by 7 bases, with 11 bases left in between. Germline lookup yields CDR1 KGHSH and CDR2 LQKENI. This CDR3 is built from 15 residues. CDR3: CASSPRSQGNSPLHF. The CDR3 nucleotides read TGTGCCAGCTCACCACGGAGTCAGGGGAATTCACCCCTCCACTTT.

This rearrangement joins TRBV7-2 to TRBJ2-7; 9 nucleotides match TRBD1. CDR1 SGHTA and CDR2 FQGNSA come from the germline V gene. This CDR3 is 15 amino acids long. Germline trimming cut 3 bases from V and 4 bases from J; bases unmatched to any gene: 7. The CDR3 DNA sequence: TGTGCCAGCAGCTTTACGGGACAGGGCTGGTACGAGCAGTACTTC. Translating gives CASSFTGQGWYEQYF.

Only a few counts were recorded for this clone. The chain combines TRBV10-1 with TRBJ2-7, with D maybe TRBD2 (5 bases). From germline, CDR1 is WNHNN and CDR2 SYGVQD (reference sequence). This CDR3 contains 15 residues. V was clipped by 2 bases and J by 0 bases, with 11 bases between them. As DNA, the CDR3 is TGCGCCAGCAGTGAGACGTCGGGGAGCTCCTACGAGCAGTACTTC. This codes for CASSETSGSSYEQYF.

This chain uses TRBV11-3 with TRBJ2-3; D is uncertain. CDR1 and CDR2 from the germline V gene are SGHNT and YENEEA. The CDR3 covers 14 residues. V dropped 2 bases and J dropped 2 bases, with 8 bases sitting between them. The CDR3 sequence is CASSLTLTTDTQYF. DNA for the CDR3: TGTGCCAGCAGCTTAACACTAACCACAGATACGCAGTATTTT.

CDR3 loop: CASSVNVAGGPRNEQFF. CDR3 coding DNA: TGTGCCAGCAGCGTTAACGTAGCGGGGGGGCCGCGCAATGAGCAGTTCTTC. The chain has TRBV9 and TRBJ2-1; 11 bases agree with TRBD2. Germline CDR1 SGDLS, CDR2 YYNGEE. The V and J ends lost 2 bases and 6 bases, in that order; junction bases with no gene match: 10. This CDR3 region has 17 residues.

V is TRBV9 and J is TRBJ2-7; 8 bases align to TRBD1. After removal of 4 bases from V and 6 bases from J, the junction contained 9 bases not matched to a gene. CDR1 is SGDLS, CDR2 YYNGEE, per germline. The CDR3 spans 14 residues. The CDR3: CASSRMTGDSEQYF. The CDR3 DNA sequence: TGTGCCAGCAGCAGAATGACAGGGGATTCCGAGCAGTACTTC.

This rearrangement joins TRBV7-8 to TRBJ1-1; D is unresolved. Per germline, CDR1 SGHVS and CDR2 FQNEAQ. The CDR3 loop spans 15 amino acids. V lost 7 bases and J 1 base, leaving 16 bases between the germline ends. The CDR3 nucleotides are TGTGCCAGCACCCACCGGGGAGTTCAGAACACTGAAGCTTTCTTT. Amino acid sequence: CASTHRGVQNTEAFF.

This clone was seen a single time. This sequence joins TRBV18 and TRBJ1-5; 8 bases are shared with TRBD1. Unmatched junction bases numbered 10, after V lost 4 bases and J lost 5 bases. This CDR3 comprises 16 residues. CDR1 is KGHSH and CDR2 is LQKENI in the germline V gene. CDR3 bases: TGTGCCAGCTCACGACAGGGGACCTCATCAGATCAGCCCCAGCATTTT. It yields the protein CASSRQGTSSDQPQHF.

This sequence joins TRBV6-5 and TRBJ1-5, with 9 nucleotides matching TRBD1. Trimming took 6 bases from V and 4 from J; bases not matched to a gene: 7. The CDR3 has 15 residues. From germline, CDR1 is MNHEY and CDR2 SVGAGI. CDR3 amino acids: CASRRQGVGNQPQHF. For the CDR3, the DNA is TGTGCCAGCAGACGACAGGGGGTTGGAAATCAGCCCCAGCATTTT.

V and J are TRBV7-4 and TRBJ2-7; TRBD1 aligns across 7 bases. This CDR3 region has 15 residues. With V trimmed by 1 base and J by 2 bases, 5 bases remained unmatched. The V gene's germline CDR1 is SGHVT and CDR2 SQSDAQ. The CDR3: CASSLVRDSPYEQYF. CDR3 sequence (DNA): TGTGCCAGCAGCTTAGTACGGGACAGCCCCTACGAGCAGTACTTC.

The chain couples TRBV5-5 to TRBJ2-1; 9 nucleotides match TRBD1. J gave up 3 bases and V 0 bases, and 4 bases lay outside the gene matches. Germline V gene lookup returns CDR1 SGHKS and CDR2 YYEKEE (reference sequence). The length of the CDR3 is 16 residues. CDR3 DNA sequence: TGTGCCAGCAGCTTGGCCGGGACAGGGTACTACAATGAGCAGTTCTTC. Protein: CASSLAGTGYYNEQFF.

V and J are TRBV18 and TRBJ2-1; 8 bases are a match to TRBD2. This CDR3 region has 14 residues. Germline values: CDR1 KGHSH, CDR2 LQKENI. V lost 6 bases and J lost 2; bases outside the gene matches: 3. CDR3 in amino acids: CASSRAGAYNEQFF. For the CDR3, the DNA is TGTGCCAGCTCGAGAGCGGGGGCCTACAATGAGCAGTTCTTC.

The table lists this clone with a few counts. The chain carries TRBV20-1 and TRBJ2-1; 11 bases align to TRBD2. The V segment lost 3 bases and the J segment 1 base; nucleotides outside the gene matches: 5. The CDR3 is made up of 16 amino acids. In germline, CDR1 is DFQATT, CDR2 SNEGSKA (reference sequence). The CDR3 is CSASSLAGGSYNEQFF. The CDR3 DNA reads TGCAGTGCTAGTTCGCTAGCGGGGGGATCCTACAATGAGCAGTTCTTC.

This clone was detected once. This chain links TRBV5-1 with TRBJ1-4, with TRBD1 matching 8 bases. CDR1 SGHRS and CDR2 YFSETQ come from the germline V gene. With 0 bases clipped from V and 7 bases from J, the junction kept 5 bases outside the gene matches. This CDR3 is 15 amino acids long. CDR3 in amino acids: CASSLAPGGFEKLFF. CDR3 sequence (DNA): TGCGCCAGCAGCTTGGCCCCAGGGGGCTTTGAAAAACTGTTTTTT.

V is TRBV7-9 and J is TRBJ2-1; TRBD2 agrees at 16 bases. The trim removed 9 bases at V and 10 bases at J, leaving 3 bases unmatched. Germline CDR1 reads SEHNR; CDR2 reads FQNEAQ (reference sequence). This CDR3 region has 13 residues. The CDR3 DNA sequence: TGTGCCAGTGGGACTAGCGGGGGGGCCGAGCAGTTCTTC. Its protein is CASGTSGGAEQFF.

V usage is TRBV7-9 and J usage is TRBJ1-1; 7 bases fit TRBD1. The germline V gene has CDR1 SEHNR and CDR2 FQNEAQ (reference sequence). V shed 4 bases, J shed 3 bases, and the junction held 8 bases outside the gene matches. This CDR3 comprises 15 residues. Here the CDR3 reads CASSSRQGPDTEAFF. CDR3 sequence (DNA): TGTGCCAGCAGCTCCCGACAGGGCCCGGACACTGAAGCTTTCTTT.

The chain combines TRBV10-1 with TRBJ1-4; 8 bases are a match to TRBD1. The germline gives CDR1 WNHNN, CDR2 SYGVQD (reference sequence). The CDR3 loop spans 14 amino acids. With V trimmed by 8 bases and J by 8 bases, 10 bases remained unmatched. The CDR3 DNA reads as TGCGCCAGCCCAGGACAGGGCTGGGGGGAAAAACTGTTTTTT. It specifies CASPGQGWGEKLFF.

The genes are TRBV6-5 and TRBJ1-1; D uncertain. V was cut by 3 bases and J by 3 bases, with 14 bases left in between. CDR1 is MNHEY and CDR2 is SVGAGI in the germline V gene. The CDR3 is 15 amino acids. The CDR3 is CASSYSHSDYTEAFF. The CDR3 region has the DNA TGTGCCAGCAGTTATTCCCATTCAGACTACACTGAAGCTTTCTTT.

The V gene is TRBV4-2, the J gene TRBJ2-5; perhaps TRBD2 as D (5 bases). V shed 1 base and J shed 4 bases, with 10 bases lying between them. The CDR3 loop spans 14 amino acids. The V gene's germline CDR1 is LGHNA and CDR2 YNFKEQ. CDR3 nucleotides: TGTGCCAGCAGCCAAGGATCTAGCCGAGAGACCCAGTACTTC. Its protein is CASSQGSSRETQYF.

This clone is a singleton in its sample. The rearrangement joins TRBV2 to TRBJ1-1, with 7 nucleotides matching TRBD1. CDR1 and CDR2 from the germline V gene are SNHLY and FYNNEI. This CDR3 region has 16 residues. Trimming at V came to 0 bases and at J to 3 bases, leaving 7 bases not matched to a gene. The CDR3 is CASSEAYRGGDTEAFF. In DNA form, the CDR3 reads TGTGCCAGCAGTGAAGCTTACAGGGGTGGGGACACTGAAGCTTTCTTT.

This clone appeared once. The chain couples TRBV5-1 to TRBJ2-7; a possible D gene is TRBD2 (6 bases). Germline assignment: CDR1 SGHRS and CDR2 YFSETQ. This CDR3 contains 14 residues. V was cut by 1 base and J by 4 bases, with 12 bases left in between. CDR3: CASSLNGGLYEQYF. The CDR3 DNA reads TGCGCCAGCAGCTTGAATGGAGGGCTATACGAGCAGTACTTC.

This clone is a singleton in its sample. The chain has TRBV4-2 and TRBJ1-5; tentatively, D is TRBD1 (5 bases). Trimming pared 0 bases from V and 6 bases from J, leaving 12 bases between. Germline CDR1 reads LGHNA; CDR2 reads YNFKEQ. CDR3 size: 15 residues. CDR3 DNA: TGTGCCAGCAGCCAAGATCCAGGGTTAGGTCAGCCCCAGCATTTT. Translating it yields CASSQDPGLGQPQHF.

The chain employs TRBV4-1 and TRBJ1-1; possibly TRBD1 for D (5 bases). V lost 1 base and J 6 bases, leaving 12 bases between the germline ends. In germline, CDR1 is MGHRA, CDR2 YSYEKL. CDR3 size: 14 residues. This chain's CDR3 is CASSQVGLNAEAFF. As DNA, the CDR3 is TGCGCCAGCAGCCAAGTGGGGCTTAACGCTGAAGCTTTCTTT.

The chain uses TRBV11-2 and TRBJ2-1; 8 bases are a match to TRBD2. There are 14 residues in the CDR3. Per germline, CDR1 SGHAT and CDR2 FQNNGV. V shed 2 bases, J shed 6 bases, and the junction held 3 bases outside the gene matches. This chain's CDR3 is CASSLWTSSNEQFF. The CDR3 DNA reads as TGTGCCAGCAGCTTATGGACTAGCAGCAATGAGCAGTTCTTC.

This chain joins TRBV9 and TRBJ2-7; 7 positions match TRBD2. V trimming: 2 bases; J trimming: 0 bases; junction bases outside the gene matches: 5. CDR3 length equals 15 residues. Germline loops: CDR1 SGDLS, CDR2 YYNGEE. CDR3 region: CASSVSGVYSYEQYF. As DNA, the CDR3 is TGTGCCAGCAGCGTGAGCGGGGTGTACTCCTACGAGCAGTACTTC.

This sequence joins TRBV5-1 and TRBJ2-1; D perhaps matches TRBD2 (5 bases). The ends were cut back, 0 bases at V and 4 bases at J, with 11 bases in the middle. Germline V CDR1 and CDR2: SGHRS, YFSETQ. The length of the CDR3 is 15 residues. The CDR3 reads CASSLDGLQYNEQFF. CDR3 DNA: TGCGCCAGCAGCTTGGACGGACTGCAATACAATGAGCAGTTCTTC.

The rearrangement uses TRBV19 and TRBJ2-5; D may be TRBD1 (5 bases). The germline V gene has CDR1 LNHDA and CDR2 SQIVND (reference sequence). Trimming took 0 bases from V and 5 from J, leaving 13 bases between them. The CDR3 covers 15 residues. This CDR3 is CASSIDQGTGETQYF. The CDR3 region has the DNA TGTGCCAGTAGTATAGATCAGGGAACCGGCGAGACCCAGTACTTC.

The chain links TRBV9 to TRBJ1-2, with D maybe TRBD1 (6 bases). CDR1 is SGDLS and CDR2 is YYNGEE in the germline V gene. This CDR3 spans 15 amino acids. Trimming removed 0 bases from V and 0 bases from J, with 9 bases in between. CDR3 amino acids: CASSVATGPNYGYTF. The CDR3 DNA reads TGTGCCAGCAGCGTAGCGACAGGCCCTAACTATGGCTACACCTTC. The full variable domain, completed using reference TRBV9 and TRBJ1-2, is DSGVTQTPKHLITATGQRVTLRCSPRSGDLSVYWYQQSLDQGLQFLIQYYNGEERAKGNILERFSAQQFPDLHSELNLSSLELGDSALYFCASSVATGPNYGYTFGSGTRLTVV.

The V call is TRBV4-3, the J call TRBJ2-3; 10 bases align to TRBD1. The CDR3 length is 17 residues. The trim removed 5 bases at V and 4 bases at J, leaving 12 bases unmatched. The germline CDR1 and CDR2 sequences are LGHNA and YSLEER. The CDR3 region is CASSYTIGTGDADTQYF. CDR3 coding DNA: TGCGCCAGCAGCTACACTATCGGGACAGGGGATGCAGATACGCAGTATTTT.

The rearrangement uses TRBV5-4 and TRBJ2-1; TRBD2 matches 13 bases. CDR3 length equals 15 residues. J gave up 6 bases and V 2 bases, and 2 bases lay outside the gene matches. Germline V lookup: CDR1 SGHNT, CDR2 YYREEE (reference sequence). In DNA, the CDR3 is TGTGCCAGCAGCTTACTAGCGGGGGGGAGCAATGAGCAGTTCTTC. This encodes CASSLLAGGSNEQFF. Looking up the rest from reference TRBV5-4 and TRBJ2-1 gives the full variable domain: ETGVTQSPTHLIKTRGQQVTLRCSSQSGHNTVSWYQQALGQGPQFIFQYYREEENGRGNFPPRFSGLQFPNYSSELNVNALELDDSALYLCASSLLAGGSNEQFFGPGTRLTVL.

The chain combines TRBV5-1 with TRBJ2-7, with a tentative D call TRBD1 (7 bases). The germline V and J ends were trimmed by 6 bases and 0 bases, with 16 bases remaining between them. The CDR3 runs 15 residues. From germline, CDR1 is SGHRS and CDR2 YFSETQ. CDR3 amino acids: CASTLGGTDSYEQYF. For the CDR3, the DNA is TGCGCCAGCACCTTAGGAGGGACAGACTCCTACGAGCAGTACTTC.

The chain carries TRBV19 and TRBJ1-5, with D perhaps TRBD1 (5 bases). The ends were cut back, 7 bases at V and 8 bases at J, with 21 bases in the middle. Looked up from germline, CDR1 is LNHDA and CDR2 is SQIVND (reference sequence). The length of the CDR3 is 15 residues. This chain's CDR3 is CASISRGRGDEPQHF. CDR3 in DNA: TGTGCCAGTATTTCTCGGGGGAGAGGGGACGAGCCCCAGCATTTT.